These T cell receptor beta chains were read from a single sample in a study of blood T cell repertoires in COVID-19. Method: immunoSEQ multiplex PCR; TCRdb's copy keeps in-frame clones and lacks some. The sample lists 150,000 or so clones; 80% to 90% were seen once. Sequencing was performed on peripheral blood. Source of these receptors: a man between 60 and 70 years old with acute or convalescent COVID-19. Both conserved end residues are part of each CDR3. The D gene is left open where the match is weak. Rows may omit the clone size; those that give it use once, few, many or a size class.

clone size	CDR3 length	D gene	V gene	J gene	CDR3 DNA	CDR3 protein
.	16	TRBD2	TRBV2	TRBJ2-2	TGTGCCAGCAGTGGAAGCGGGGGCGCGAACACCGGGGAGCTGTTTTTT	CASSGSGGANTGELFF
.	16	TRBD1	TRBV5-4	TRBJ1-1	TGTGCCAGCAGCCCCGGGACAGGGGTTATGAACACTGAAGCTTTCTTT	CASSPGTGVMNTEAFF
once	13	.	TRBV5-1	TRBJ2-7	TGCGCCAGCAGCCGCCCAGACAGTTACGAGCAGTACTTC	CASSRPDSYEQYF
.	14	TRBD1	TRBV6-5	TRBJ1-6	TGTGCCAGCAGAAGGGACAGACGTAATTCACCCCTCCACTTT	CASRRDRRNSPLHF
.	15	.	TRBV7-2	TRBJ1-6	TGTGCCAGCAGTACACGCACAGGGTTGGGCTCACCCCTCCACTTT	CASSTRTGLGSPLHF
.	13	.	TRBV7-9	TRBJ2-1	TGTGCCAGCAGCTCACGAACCGGCGGGGAGCAGTTCTTC	CASSSRTGGEQFF
.	15	TRBD2	TRBV29-1	TRBJ2-2	TGCAGCGCCCGCGGGACTAGCGGGAGAATCGGGGAGCTGTTTTTT	CSARGTSGRIGELFF
.	16	TRBD2	TRBV18	TRBJ2-1	TGTGCCAGCTCACCACCGGAGCTAGCGGGAGGTCATGAGCAGTTCTTC	CASSPPELAGGHEQFF
.	16	.	TRBV5-6	TRBJ2-7	TGTGCCAGCAGCTTAGAGCTAGCGAACCGCTCCTACGAGCAGTACTTC	CASSLELANRSYEQYF
once	15	.	TRBV6-5	TRBJ1-5	TGTGCCAGCAGCTCCGGCGAGGGTAGCAATCAGCCCCAGCATTTT	CASSSGEGSNQPQHF
.	11	.	TRBV28	TRBJ2-1	TGTGCCAGCAACCCGGTCCCGAATCAGTTCTTC	CASNPVPNQFF
.	14	.	TRBV5-6	TRBJ2-5	TGTGCCAGCAGCTTGGGGGGCGCGCGGGAGACCCAGTACTTC	CASSLGGARETQYF
.	15	.	TRBV28	TRBJ2-7	TGTGCCAGCACCTCCCTCGGCAGGGGCTCCTACGAGCAGTACTTC	CASTSLGRGSYEQYF
once	15	.	TRBV10-2	TRBJ1-6	TGCGCCAGCAGGAGACTGGAGCGGGATAATTCACCCCTCCACTTT	CASRRLERDNSPLHF
.	18	TRBD2	TRBV9	TRBJ2-1	TGTACCAGCAGCGAAGAAACCGCCGGGACTAGAGACGTTAATGAGCAGTTCTTC	CTSSEETAGTRDVNEQFF
.	13	TRBD2	TRBV20-1	TRBJ2-7	TGCAGTGCTAGTTACAGCGGGAGAGGCGAGCAGTACTTC	CSASYSGRGEQYF
.	13	TRBD1	TRBV19	TRBJ1-5	TGTGCCAGTAGTCGGGACAGGGGACAGCCCCAGCATTTT	CASSRDRGQPQHF
few	14	.	TRBV5-1	TRBJ2-2	TGCGCCAGCTGCCCGCAGGGGAACACCGGGGAGCTGTTTTTT	CASCPQGNTGELFF
few	16	.	TRBV4-2	TRBJ1-3	TGTGCCAGCAGCCGGGAGGTAGGGAGCTCTGGAAACACCATATATTTT	CASSREVGSSGNTIYF
many	14	TRBD1	TRBV11-2	TRBJ2-7	TGTGCCAGCAGCTTAGTCAGGGGGAAGGGCGAGCAGTACTTC	CASSLVRGKGEQYF
.	14	TRBD2	TRBV30	TRBJ2-1	TGTGGTTCCGGCGGGAGCGGATCCTACAATGAGCAGTTCTTC	CGSGGSGSYNEQFF